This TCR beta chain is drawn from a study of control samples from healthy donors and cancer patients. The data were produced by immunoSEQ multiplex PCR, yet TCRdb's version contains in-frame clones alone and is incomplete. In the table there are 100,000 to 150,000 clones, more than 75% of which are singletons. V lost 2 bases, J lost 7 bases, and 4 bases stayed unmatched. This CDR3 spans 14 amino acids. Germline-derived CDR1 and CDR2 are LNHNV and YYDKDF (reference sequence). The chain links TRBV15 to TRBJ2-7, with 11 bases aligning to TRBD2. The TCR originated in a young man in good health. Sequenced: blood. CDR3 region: CATSRTSGRLEQYF. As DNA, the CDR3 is TGTGCCACCAGCAGAACTAGCGGGAGATTGGAGCAGTACTTC.